The 27 T cell receptor beta chains in this list originate from one sample, sequenced in a study of cytomegalovirus exposure and HLA in healthy donors. PCR primers comprised 60 Vbeta and 13 Jbeta primers. Clones were sequenced by immunoSEQ multiplex PCR, and TCRdb holds only the in-frame ones, with some missing. The sample has approximately 46,000 clones, 65% to 80% seen once. Sequencing was done on a sample of PBMCs. The receptors were sampled from a man aged 30 to 45 in good health and CMV-seronegative.

The genes are TRBV5-1 and TRBJ2-7; 7 bases match TRBD1. The CDR3 totals 15 residues. After removal of 2 bases from V and 2 bases from J, the junction contained 7 bases not matched to a gene. Per the germline V gene, CDR1 is SGHRS and CDR2 is YFSETQ. As DNA, the CDR3 is TGCGCCAGCAGCTTATGGGACAGCTCCACCTACGAGCAGTACTTC. Its translation: CASSLWDSSTYEQYF.

V and J are TRBV5-1 and TRBJ2-2; weak D call: TRBD1 (6 bases). V lost 3 bases and J lost 6, with 9 bases in between. This CDR3 has 13 amino acids. Germline V gives CDR1 SGHRS, CDR2 YFSETQ. In nucleotides, the CDR3 is TGCGCCAGCAGCTCCCAGGGGTCCGGGGAGCTGTTTTTT. Translated, it gives CASSSQGSGELFF. Complete variable domain (other parts from reference TRBV5-1 and TRBJ2-2): KAGVTQTPRYLIKTRGQQVTLSCSPISGHRSVSWYQQTPGQGLQFLFEYFSETQRNKGNFPGRFSGRQFSNSRSEMNVSTLELGDSALYLCASSSQGSGELFFGEGSRLTVL.

The rearrangement uses TRBV9 and TRBJ2-5, with D possibly TRBD1 on 6 matching bases. The CDR3 covers 15 residues. The germline V and J ends were trimmed by 4 bases and 1 base, with 14 bases remaining between them. Germline lookup yields CDR1 SGDLS and CDR2 YYNGEE. CDR3 DNA: TGTGCCAGCAGCCCCCGAGGGGGTTTCCAAGAGACCCAGTACTTC. The encoded protein is CASSPRGGFQETQYF.

The chain has TRBV10-3 and TRBJ2-6; D is unclear. The CDR3 consists of 15 residues. Germline V gene sequence: CDR1 ENHRY, CDR2 SYGVKD. The germline V and J ends were trimmed by 2 bases and 1 base, with 6 bases remaining between them. The CDR3 nucleotides read TGTGCCATCAGTGAGGCGGCGTCTGGGGCCAACGTCCTGACTTTC. Its protein product is CAISEAASGANVLTF.

V is TRBV11-2 and J is TRBJ2-2, with a weak D call TRBD2 (5 bases). The CDR3 runs 12 residues. The V end lost 11 bases, the J end lost 7 bases, and 14 bases lay between the germline ends. In germline, CDR1 is SGHAT, CDR2 FQNNGV. This CDR3 is CAYKRNVGELFF. The DNA for the CDR3 is TGTGCCTACAAGCGGAATGTCGGGGAGCTGTTTTTT. Variable domain in full (rest from reference TRBV11-2 and TRBJ2-2): EAGVAQSPRYKIIEKRQSVAFWCNPISGHATLYWYQQILGQGPKLLIQFQNNGVVDDSQLPKDRFSAERLKGVDSTLKIQPAKLEDSAVYLCAYKRNVGELFFGEGSRLTVL.

This chain uses TRBV12-5 with TRBJ1-2, with D possibly TRBD1 on 6 matching bases. The CDR3 extends over 18 amino acids. The germline V and J ends were trimmed by 3 bases and 3 bases, with 23 bases remaining between them. Germline V gives CDR1 LGHNT, CDR2 FRNRAP. CDR3 sequence reads: CASGFSRGISFEDYGYTF. The CDR3 region has the DNA TGTGCTAGTGGTTTCAGCAGGGGCATCAGTTTCGAGGACTATGGCTACACCTTC. Filled out from reference TRBV12-5 and TRBJ1-2, the complete variable domain reads DARVTQTPRHKVTEMGQEVTMRCQPILGHNTVFWYRQTMMQGLELLAYFRNRAPLDDSGMPKDRFSAEMPDATLATLKIQPSEPRDSAVYFCASGFSRGISFEDYGYTFGSGTRLTVV.

The rearrangement links TRBV6-4 to TRBJ2-2; no clear D. CDR1 is MRHNA, CDR2 SNTAGT, per germline. CDR3 size: 12 residues. Trimming removed 2 bases at V and 4 bases at J, with 2 bases between. CDR3 amino acids: CASSDRTGELFF. The CDR3 DNA reads TGTGCCAGCAGTGACCGCACCGGGGAGCTGTTTTTT.

As to this clone: One end of the junction varies from germline; a read error may be responsible. The chain couples TRBV7-8 to TRBJ2-7; 7 nucleotides agree with TRBD2. Looked up from germline, CDR1 is SGHVS and CDR2 is FQNEAQ. This CDR3 is built from 17 residues. The CDR3 DNA reads as TGTGCCAGCAGCATCCCTTCTAGCGGACCTGGGTACTACGAGCAGTGCTTC. It encodes CASSIPSSGPGYYEQCF.

This clone was counted a few times. DNA for the CDR3: TGTGCCAGCAGTTTACTCTACGAGCAGTACTTC. Protein: CASSLLYEQYF. This rearrangement joins TRBV27 to TRBJ2-5; D call uncertain. The J call may be incorrect, as the DNA end agrees better with TRBJ2-7. This CDR3 comprises 11 residues. The germline V gene has CDR1 MNHEY and CDR2 SMNVEV (reference sequence).

The DNA for the CDR3 is TGTGCCAGCAGCCCCCCGACAGGGTTTGGGACAGATACGCAGTATTTT. It encodes CASSPPTGFGTDTQYF. The chain joins TRBV7-8 to TRBJ2-3; TRBD1 aligns across 7 bases. CDR3 length equals 16 residues. V gave up 5 bases and J gave up 3 bases; unmatched junction bases: 11. Germline V gives CDR1 SGHVS, CDR2 FQNEAQ.

The chain has TRBV5-1 and TRBJ1-5; the D is unclear. V gave up 0 bases and J gave up 7 bases, with 17 bases separating them. This CDR3 has 16 amino acids. The germline CDR1 and CDR2 sequences are SGHRS and YFSETQ. The CDR3 region has the DNA TGCGCCAGCAGCTTGGTCGTCCAACCGGCGGGACAGCCCCAGCATTTT. This codes for CASSLVVQPAGQPQHF.

V usage is TRBV2 and J usage is TRBJ1-5, with unresolved D. The germline CDR1 and CDR2 sequences are SNHLY and FYNNEI. Trimming removed 6 bases at V and 4 bases at J, with 7 bases between. There are 12 residues in the CDR3. The CDR3 nucleotides are TGTGCCAGCAGGGTCGGGAATCAGCCCCAGCATTTT. The encoded protein is CASRVGNQPQHF.

This clone has a handful of counts. This sequence joins TRBV2 and TRBJ2-7; the D gene is possibly TRBD2 (5 bases). CDR3 length: 14 residues. The ends were cut back, 2 bases at V and 7 bases at J, with 15 bases in the middle. In germline, CDR1 is SNHLY, CDR2 FYNNEI. This CDR3 reads CASSESGDLWEQYF. CDR3 sequence (DNA): TGTGCCAGCAGTGAAAGCGGCGATCTTTGGGAGCAGTACTTC.

The CDR3 loop is CASSYSASGSAYEQYF. The CDR3 DNA reads as TGTGCCAGCAGTTACTCGGCTAGCGGGAGTGCCTACGAGCAGTACTTC. The chain carries TRBV6-5 and TRBJ2-7, with TRBD2 matching over 10 bases. The V segment lost 0 bases and the J segment 2 bases; nucleotides outside the gene matches: 4. The CDR3 extends over 16 amino acids. Germline CDR1 MNHEY, CDR2 SVGAGI.

This rearrangement joins TRBV5-6 to TRBJ2-1; TRBD2 matches 15 bases. This CDR3 region has 17 residues. Germline V gene data show CDR1 as SGHDT and CDR2 as YYEEEE. V lost 4 bases, J lost 5 bases, and 7 bases stayed unmatched. As DNA, the CDR3 is TGTGCCAGCAGCGGTGGACTAGCGGGAGGGCCGCACAATGAGCAGTTCTTC. Its protein is CASSGGLAGGPHNEQFF. Together with reference TRBV5-6 and TRBJ2-1, the CDR3 gives the full variable domain: DAGVTQSPTHLIKTRGQQVTLRCSPKSGHDTVSWYQQALGQGPQFIFQYYEEEERQRGNFPDRFSGHQFPNYSSELNVNALLLGDSALYLCASSGGLAGGPHNEQFFGPGTRLTVL.

This clone was counted between two and nine times. The V gene is TRBV19, the J gene TRBJ2-5; 10 bases match TRBD1. Trimming at V came to 5 bases and at J to 2 bases, leaving 17 bases not matched to a gene. Germline CDR1 reads LNHDA; CDR2 reads SQIVND (reference sequence). The CDR3 is 19 residues long. This chain's CDR3 is CASSARAGDRGRRQETQYF. CDR3 nucleotides: TGTGCCAGTAGTGCCCGGGCCGGGGACAGGGGCCGCAGGCAAGAGACCCAGTACTTC.

The J gene is TRBJ2-7, the V gene TRBV5-1; D is perhaps TRBD1 (6 bases). Per germline, CDR1 SGHRS and CDR2 YFSETQ. V dropped 4 bases and J dropped 0 bases, with 14 bases sitting between them. This CDR3 spans 15 amino acids. CDR3 loop: CASSPKTGTSYEQYF. CDR3 bases: TGCGCCAGCAGCCCTAAAACAGGGACCTCCTACGAGCAGTACTTC.

This chain uses TRBV7-9 with TRBJ2-6; D perhaps matches TRBD2 (5 bases). Germline V CDR1 and CDR2: SEHNR, FQNEAQ (reference sequence). The CDR3 length is 15 residues. The V end lost 1 base, the J end lost 4 bases, and 8 bases lay between the germline ends. Here the CDR3 DNA reads TGTGCCAGCAGCTTAGGCGGGCTGGGGGCCAACGTCCTGACTTTC. Translated, it gives CASSLGGLGANVLTF.

The chain has TRBV27 and TRBJ2-5, with 10 bases identical to TRBD2. The germline V gene encodes CDR1 MNHEY and CDR2 SMNVEV (reference sequence). This CDR3 has 14 amino acids. After removal of 4 bases from V and 5 bases from J, the junction contained 4 bases not matched to a gene. The CDR3 nucleotides are TGTGCCAGCAGTTGGCTAGCGGGAGCTGAGACCCAGTACTTC. Protein product: CASSWLAGAETQYF.

This CDR3 reads CASSLRTGGKYGYTF. The CDR3 DNA is TGTGCCAGCAGCCTAAGGACAGGGGGCAAATATGGCTACACCTTC. The V call is TRBV5-4, the J call TRBJ1-2; the match to TRBD1 covers 11 bases. Germline V CDR1 and CDR2: SGHNT, YYREEE (reference sequence). The CDR3 has 15 residues. V lost 4 bases, J lost 5 bases, and 7 bases stayed unmatched.

This clone was found a few times. The chain links TRBV6-1 to TRBJ2-7; 9 positions match TRBD2. Looked up from germline, CDR1 is MNHNS and CDR2 is SASEGT. The trim removed 1 base at V and 5 bases at J, leaving 6 bases unmatched. This CDR3 is built from 15 residues. CDR3 in DNA: TGTGCCAGCAGTGAAGAGGCGGGAGGGCCAGACGAGCAGTACTTC. It translates to CASSEEAGGPDEQYF.

The V call is TRBV6-5, the J call TRBJ2-1; tentative D call: TRBD2 (6 bases). From germline, CDR1 is MNHEY and CDR2 SVGAGI. This CDR3 has 15 amino acids. The germline V and J ends were trimmed by 5 bases and 0 bases, with 11 bases remaining between them. The CDR3 bases are TGTGCCAGCAGTCCCACCGGGGGCTCCTACAATGAGCAGTTCTTC. It translates to CASSPTGGSYNEQFF.

V usage is TRBV6-5 and J usage is TRBJ2-1; 7 bases are a match to TRBD2. Germline V gene data show CDR1 as MNHEY and CDR2 as SVGAGI. Trimming took 0 bases from V and 7 from J; bases not matched to a gene: 6. The CDR3 is made up of 15 amino acids. The CDR3 protein is CASSYSKAGRNEQFF. CDR3 coding DNA: TGTGCCAGCAGTTACTCGAAAGCGGGAAGGAATGAGCAGTTCTTC.

The chain uses TRBV13 and TRBJ1-2; TRBD1 aligns across 10 bases. Unmatched junction bases numbered 8, after V lost 5 bases and J lost 8 bases. Germline CDR1 is PRHDT and CDR2 is FYEKMQ (reference sequence). The CDR3 contains 14 residues. CDR3 residues: CASSPYGTGEGYTF. The DNA for the CDR3 is TGTGCCAGCAGCCCCTATGGGACAGGGGAGGGCTACACCTTC.

In the case of this clone: Mismatch with germline at one junction end may stem from a read error. This sequence joins TRBV27 and TRBJ2-7; D possibly corresponds to TRBD1 (6 bases). CDR1 is MNHEY and CDR2 is SMNVEV in the germline V gene (reference sequence). The CDR3 runs 15 residues. The CDR3 loop reads CASGFTGSISYEQYF. The CDR3 nucleotides are TGTGCCAGCGGTTTTACAGGGTCTATTTCCTACGAGCAGTACTTC.

The V and J genes are TRBV5-1 and TRBJ2-5; D uncertain. CDR1 is SGHRS and CDR2 is YFSETQ in the germline V gene. The CDR3 spans 15 residues. Trimming shortened V by 1 base and J by 1 base, and 11 bases separated the two germline ends. CDR3 sequence (DNA): TGCGCCAGCAGCTTGTCCGCGAACGTCCAAGAGACCCAGTACTTC. This translates into CASSLSANVQETQYF.

This CDR3 is CSVERGGGANTGELFF. In DNA form, the CDR3 reads TGCAGCGTTGAACGAGGTGGAGGGGCGAACACCGGGGAGCTGTTTTTT. V and J are TRBV29-1 and TRBJ2-2, with D perhaps matching TRBD2 (6 bases). The CDR3 loop spans 16 amino acids. The germline CDR1 and CDR2 sequences are SQVTM and ANQGSEA. Trimming took 2 bases from V and 0 from J, leaving 13 bases between them.